The 14 T cell receptor beta chains below all came from one sample that was sequenced in a study of T cells after yellow fever vaccination. TCRdb used MiXCR to reprocess the 5' RACE reads, holding one entry per CDR3 protein. The table records almost 600,000 distinct CDR3 sequences, about 13% of them present only once. The source was PBMCs, collected on the day of the yellow fever booster vaccination. The receptors were sampled from a man aged 25 to 40 who received the YFV17D yellow fever vaccine.

In DNA form, the CDR3 reads TGCAGTGCTAGCGGCGAACTCCATACCGGGGAGCTGTTTTTT. Translated: CSASGELHTGELFF. This chain links TRBV20-1 with TRBJ2-2; D is unresolved. Trimming removed 3 bases from V and 5 bases from J, with 13 bases in between. This CDR3 comprises 14 residues. Germline-derived CDR1 and CDR2 are DFQATT and SNEGSKA (reference sequence).

The sample holds a few counts of this clonotype. The rearrangement links TRBV10-3 to TRBJ1-2; possible D gene TRBD1, 5 bases. CDR3 length: 14 amino acids. V lost 6 bases to trimming and J lost 2 bases, with 13 bases between them. Germline CDR1 is ENHRY and CDR2 is SYGVKD. The CDR3 region has the DNA TGTGCCATCAGCGGCGCAGGGCACAACTATGGCTACACCTTC. Translation: CAISGAGHNYGYTF.

This clonotype was seen ten or more times. The chain joins TRBV6-1 to TRBJ1-2; 7 bases fit TRBD1. The V and J ends lost 5 bases and 2 bases, in that order; junction bases with no gene match: 2. This CDR3 has 13 amino acids. Per the germline V gene, CDR1 is MNHNS and CDR2 is SASEGT. The CDR3 coding sequence is TGTGCCAGCAGTACGGGACAGAACTATGGCTACACCTTC. The encoded protein is CASSTGQNYGYTF.

This clonotype was picked up many times. The chain carries TRBV6-6 and TRBJ2-7; D may be TRBD1 or TRBD2 (5 bases each). The CDR3 is made up of 11 amino acids. Per the germline V gene, CDR1 is MNHNY and CDR2 is SVGAGI (reference sequence). Trimming removed 7 bases from V and 4 bases from J, with 8 bases in between. CDR3 region: CASTEGYEQYF. The CDR3 nucleotides read TGTGCCAGCACCGAGGGGTACGAGCAGTACTTC.

The rearrangement joins TRBV27 to TRBJ2-7; 7 positions agree with TRBD2. The V segment lost 4 bases and the J segment 0 bases; nucleotides outside the gene matches: 6. The length of the CDR3 is 15 residues. The germline V gene encodes CDR1 MNHEY and CDR2 SMNVEV (reference sequence). The chain's CDR3 is CASSSLAAGSYEQYF. CDR3 nucleotides: TGTGCCAGCAGTTCTCTAGCGGCTGGCTCCTACGAGCAGTACTTC.

This clonotype was found a few times. The chain couples TRBV11-2 to TRBJ2-3; TRBD2 might be the D (5 bases). Per the germline V gene, CDR1 is SGHAT and CDR2 is FQNNGV. The CDR3 spans 17 residues. V shed 0 bases and J shed 0 bases, with 13 bases lying between them. CDR3 protein: CASSLDSAGISTDTQYF. The CDR3 region has the DNA TGTGCCAGCAGCTTAGATTCGGCCGGGATCAGCACAGATACGCAGTATTTT.

The J gene is TRBJ2-2, the V gene TRBV12-3 or TRBV12-4, with a tentative D call TRBD2 (5 bases). There are 14 residues in the CDR3. Trimming took 5 bases from V and 0 from J, leaving 7 bases between them. CDR3: CASSILANTGELFF. As DNA, the CDR3 is TGTGCCAGCAGTATACTAGCGAACACCGGGGAGCTGTTTTTT.

The genes are TRBV27 and TRBJ2-3; tentatively, D is TRBD2 (6 bases). CDR3 length: 16 residues. Deletions cut 7 bases from V and 6 bases from J, with 23 bases between. Germline assignment: CDR1 MNHEY and CDR2 SMNVEV (reference sequence). The chain's CDR3 is CASKPTEGGIGDTQYF. Written as DNA, the CDR3 is TGTGCCAGCAAACCCACCGAGGGAGGCATAGGGGATACGCAGTATTTT.

This clonotype was found a few times. This chain joins TRBV7-2 and TRBJ2-7; 8 bases agree with TRBD1. J was trimmed by 6 bases and V by 2 bases; bases with no gene match: 6. The CDR3 runs 14 residues. Germline CDR1 reads SGHTA; CDR2 reads FQGNSA. CDR3 loop: CASSLRSQGGEQYF. CDR3 DNA: TGTGCCAGCAGCTTAAGATCACAGGGGGGCGAGCAGTACTTC.

This sequence joins TRBV7-6 and TRBJ2-7, with TRBD2 matching over 7 bases. Germline CDR1 is SGHVS and CDR2 is FNYEAQ. This CDR3 contains 15 residues. The V segment lost 2 bases and the J segment 5 bases; nucleotides outside the gene matches: 9. The CDR3 bases are TGTGCCAGCAGCTTACTAGCGGTCCCTATTAACGAGCAGTACTTC. This codes for CASSLLAVPINEQYF.

V and J are TRBV6-2 or TRBV6-3 and TRBJ2-1; D is ambiguous. The CDR3 is made up of 14 amino acids. Trimming stripped 2 bases from V and 10 bases from J, with 15 bases between. Germline V CDR1 and CDR2: MNHEY, SVGEGT. The CDR3 protein is CASSYQSPSREQFF. In nucleotides, the CDR3 is TGTGCCAGCAGTTACCAATCCCCCTCAAGGGAGCAGTTCTTC.

In this sample, this clonotype turned up once. V and J are TRBV20-1 and TRBJ2-7; TRBD2 aligns across 11 bases. This CDR3 comprises 13 residues. V lost 6 bases, J lost 3 bases, and 4 bases stayed unmatched. CDR1 and CDR2 (germline): DFQATT, SNEGSKA (reference sequence). CDR3 residues: CSAKGLAVYEQYF. Written as DNA, the CDR3 is TGCAGTGCCAAGGGACTAGCGGTCTACGAGCAGTACTTC.

The chain uses TRBV7-9 and TRBJ2-7; 9 bases are a match to TRBD1. V was pared by 2 bases and J by 5 bases, with 4 bases of the junction left unmatched. The germline CDR1 and CDR2 sequences are SEHNR and FQNEAQ (reference sequence). This CDR3 spans 14 amino acids. CDR3 sequence (DNA): TGTGCCAGCAGCTTATGGGACAGGGTGAACGAGCAGTACTTC. Protein: CASSLWDRVNEQYF.

The rearrangement links TRBV6-2 or TRBV6-3 to TRBJ1-3; tentatively, D is TRBD1 (5 bases). V lost 0 bases, J lost 4 bases, and 10 bases lay in between. Germline lookup yields CDR1 MNHEY and CDR2 SVGEGT. This CDR3 comprises 15 residues. The CDR3 reads CASSYSEGHGNTIYF. The DNA for the CDR3 is TGTGCCAGCAGTTACTCTGAAGGACACGGAAACACCATATATTTT.